This TCR beta chain was obtained from a study of cytomegalovirus exposure and HLA in healthy donors. General study points: In a later analysis, about 17,000 TCR beta sequences were associated with HLA alleles at 0.05 false discovery rate. TCR beta chains associated with HLA were, in a later analysis, more clonally expanded than equally common others.

Points on this clone: Its matching antigen is unknown.

Researchers ran the PCR with 60 Vbeta and 13 Jbeta primers. Assay used: immunoSEQ multiplex PCR; TCRdb lists only in-frame clones, some missing. Altogether about 76,000 clones are present, about four fifths being singletons, with the ten largest covering 9% to 13%. The CDR3 consists of 15 residues. Trimming took 3 bases from V and 4 from J, leaving 13 bases between them. Germline CDR1 is MRHNA and CDR2 is SNTAGT. Source material: PBMCs. V is TRBV6-4 and J is TRBJ2-1; tentatively, D is TRBD2 (5 bases). The receptor was isolated from a male donor in good health and CMV-seropositive. CDR3 bases: TGTGCCAGCAGTGAGCGGGCAGGACGATACAATGAGCAGTTCTTC. Protein sequence: CASSERAGRYNEQFF.